These 2 T cell receptor beta chains were all obtained from the same sample, sequenced in a study of regulatory dendritic cells for organ transplantation. Assay: immunoSEQ multiplex PCR; the TCRdb copy retains only in-frame clones and omits some. The data hold 11,000 or so clones, with around 92% observed a single time. Allogeneic regulatory or mature dendritic cells were co-cultured for 4 to 6 days with CFSE-labeled sorted T cells at 1:10. For these TCRs, the target antigens are not known. Sequencing used naive CD8+ T cells from blood cultured with dendritic cells. This sample's subset: CD45RA+ naive T cells. These receptors were collected from a human donor in good health.

The chain employs TRBV9 and TRBJ1-1; D unresolved. CDR1 is SGDLS and CDR2 is YYNGEE in the germline V gene. Trimming took 4 bases from V and 7 from J, leaving 5 bases between them. This CDR3 region has 10 residues. This CDR3 reads CASSPNEAFF. CDR3 nucleotide sequence: TGTGCCAGCAGCCCTAATGAAGCTTTCTTT. The full variable domain, its missing parts supplied by reference TRBV9 and TRBJ1-1, is DSGVTQTPKHLITATGQRVTLRCSPRSGDLSVYWYQQSLDQGLQFLIQYYNGEERAKGNILERFSAQQFPDLHSELNLSSLELGDSALYFCASSPNEAFFGQGTRLTVV.

The chain carries TRBV7-9 and TRBJ2-7; D is ambiguous. V was shortened by 6 bases and J by 0 bases, with 12 bases between the two germline ends. CDR1 is SEHNR and CDR2 is FQNEAQ in the germline V gene (reference sequence). There are 14 residues in the CDR3. The CDR3 nucleotides are TGTGCCAGCAGTTTGACGTACAGCTCCTACGAGCAGTACTTC. This gives the protein CASSLTYSSYEQYF.